Listed below are T cell receptor beta chains from one sample, sequenced in a study of beta chain features in type 1 diabetes. Only in-frame clones appear in the TCRdb table, and some are missing; sequencing was by immunoSEQ multiplex PCR. The table shows hundreds of thousands of clones, with around 30% occurring only once. The specimen was naive CD4+ T cells from blood. These receptors were obtained from a man between 18 and 29 years old in good health. Each CDR3 is given without its conserved first and last residue.

J gene	V gene	CDR3 protein
TRBJ1-2	TRBV4-1	ASSQVQAGGAGYGYT
TRBJ2-1	TRBV7-2	ASSLEAGGPDEQF
TRBJ2-5	TRBV5-1	ASSLEGPSTQY
TRBJ2-1	TRBV6-6	ASSYSRGNNEQF
TRBJ2-3	TRBV5-1	ASSLGLATADTQY
TRBJ1-1	TRBV5-4	ASSTRNRGRNTEAF
TRBJ2-5	TRBV18	ASSTGLKETQY
TRBJ1-1	TRBV19	ASSIEGNTEAF
TRBJ2-7	TRBV25-1	ASRGLAERYEQY
TRBJ2-3	TRBV6-1	ASSPTRWADTQY
TRBJ2-3	TRBV7-2	ASSLAAGVTDTQY
TRBJ2-7	TRBV5-1	ASTRDRGVYEQY
TRBJ2-3	TRBV29-1	SVLLRGDTQY
TRBJ2-1	TRBV5-1	ASSLEPPNEQF
TRBJ1-1	TRBV7-2	ASSHWNRGGTEAF
TRBJ1-4	TRBV30	AWNGGADEKLF
TRBJ1-1	TRBV9	ASSARTGDTEAF
TRBJ2-7	TRBV7-9	ASSFYRDRGSHEQY
TRBJ2-7	TRBV29-1	SVERTGQGVYEQY
TRBJ2-5	TRBV2	ASEMGGRARQETQY
TRBJ1-1	TRBV29-1	SVLNSPTEAF
TRBJ2-7	TRBV4-2	ASSRLPGLVGYEQY
TRBJ2-4	TRBV4-1	ASSQERVGIQY
TRBJ1-5	TRBV6-6	ASRENQPQH
TRBJ2-3	TRBV29-1	SVERVASTDTQY
TRBJ2-5	TRBV19	ASSASGDQETQY
TRBJ2-3	TRBV10-3	AISEGEQGSDTQY
TRBJ2-1	TRBV29-1	SVNRGGNEQF
TRBJ2-6	TRBV2	ASRLDRAGANVLT
TRBJ2-3	TRBV4-1	ASSQDFAGTQY
TRBJ2-5	TRBV5-1	ASSLYREETQY
TRBJ2-7	TRBV29-1	SVVRRDSSYEQY
TRBJ2-7	TRBV7-3	ASSLNSGYEQY
TRBJ1-1	TRBV5-6	ASSLGGEDTEAF
TRBJ1-2	TRBV7-9	ASSLEGRRGGGYT
TRBJ1-5	TRBV27	ASSFPDQPQH
TRBJ2-1	TRBV9	ASSVDRSYNEQF
TRBJ2-7	TRBV11-2	ASSRTDSYEQY
TRBJ2-3	TRBV21-1	ASSKCRPPSTDTQY
TRBJ2-1	TRBV29-1	SASRYNEQF
TRBJ2-1	TRBV5-1	ASSPPLAGNEQF
TRBJ2-3	TRBV9	ASSVEAGHTDTQY
TRBJ2-7	TRBV19	ASSNPSGTNEQY
TRBJ2-2	TRBV2	ASSVEGAATGELF
TRBJ2-1	TRBV7-2	ASSLGLVSYNEQF
TRBJ2-1	TRBV29-1	SAAREGGQQF
TRBJ2-5	TRBV7-9	ASRYSHEAQY
TRBJ2-7	TRBV15	ATSRDSDLYSYEQY
TRBJ2-7	TRBV9	ASSVGQGGGEQY
TRBJ1-1	TRBV30	AWSPGQTEAF
TRBJ2-6	TRBV5-1	ASSWDRDSGANVLT
TRBJ1-2	TRBV5-4	ASSVRGSYGYT
TRBJ2-5	TRBV29-1	SVQGLVQETQY
TRBJ2-7	TRBV28	ASSPPGTGKNEQY